The present T cell receptor beta chain was sequenced within a study of cytomegalovirus exposure and HLA in healthy donors. General study results and limits: In vitro testing confirmed a few CMV-associated chains as specific for CMV antigens.

The length of the CDR3 is 18 residues. CDR1 and CDR2 from the germline V gene are SGDLS and YYNGEE. V shed 0 bases and J 1 base; nucleotides not matched to a gene: 3. PCR primers comprised 60 Vbeta and 13 Jbeta primers. Sequenced by immunoSEQ multiplex PCR; TCRdb stores in-frame clones only, minus some. The sample includes more than 60,000 clones. Notes on this clone: Its antigen is as yet unknown.

This clonotype originated in a boy younger than 18 in good health and CMV-seronegative. V and J are TRBV9 and TRBJ2-1; TRBD2 agrees at 14 bases. Sequenced material: PBMCs. As DNA, the CDR3 is TGTGCCAGCAGCGTAGGGACTAGCGGGAGGAAGTCCTACAATGAGCAGTTCTTC. This translates into CASSVGTSGRKSYNEQFF.